This TCR beta chain derives from a study of control samples from healthy donors and cancer patients. The V gene lost 5 bases and the J gene lost 2 bases, with 9 bases spanning the gap. This CDR3 is built from 12 residues. The V gene's germline CDR1 is SQVTM and CDR2 ANQGSEA. Clones were read by immunoSEQ multiplex PCR, and TCRdb kept only the in-frame ones, dropping some. The sample includes about 92,000 clones, roughly four fifths of them seen just once. V gene TRBV29-1 combines with J gene TRBJ1-1; the D is unclear. The sequencing input was blood. This clonotype was obtained from a woman aged 60-70 years in good health. The chain's CDR3 is CSVKGGNTEAFF. DNA for the CDR3: TGCAGCGTTAAGGGAGGTAACACTGAAGCTTTCTTT.